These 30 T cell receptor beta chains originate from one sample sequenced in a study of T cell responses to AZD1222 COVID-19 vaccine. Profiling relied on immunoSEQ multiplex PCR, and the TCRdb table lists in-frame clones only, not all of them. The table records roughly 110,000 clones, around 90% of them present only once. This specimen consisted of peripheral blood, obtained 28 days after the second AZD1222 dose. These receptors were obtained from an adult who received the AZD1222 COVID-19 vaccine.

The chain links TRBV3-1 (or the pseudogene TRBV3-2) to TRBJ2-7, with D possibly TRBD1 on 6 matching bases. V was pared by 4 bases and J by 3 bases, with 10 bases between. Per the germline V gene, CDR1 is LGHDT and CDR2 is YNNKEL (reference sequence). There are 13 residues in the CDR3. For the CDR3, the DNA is TGTGCCAGCAGCCCAGGGACACTCTACGAGCAGTACTTC. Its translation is CASSPGTLYEQYF.

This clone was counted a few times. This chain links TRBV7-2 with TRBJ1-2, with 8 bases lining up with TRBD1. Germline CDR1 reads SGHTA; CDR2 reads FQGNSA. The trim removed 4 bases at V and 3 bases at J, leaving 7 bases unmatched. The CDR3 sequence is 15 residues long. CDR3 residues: CASSYGQGPYYGYTF. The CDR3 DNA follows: TGTGCCAGCAGCTACGGACAGGGCCCCTACTATGGCTACACCTTC.

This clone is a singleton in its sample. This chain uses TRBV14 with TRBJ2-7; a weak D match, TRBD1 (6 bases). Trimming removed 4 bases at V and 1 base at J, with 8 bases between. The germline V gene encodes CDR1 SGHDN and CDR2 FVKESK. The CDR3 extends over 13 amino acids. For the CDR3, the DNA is TGTGCCAGCAGCCCCGGACAGTCCTACGAGCAGTACTTC. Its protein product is CASSPGQSYEQYF.

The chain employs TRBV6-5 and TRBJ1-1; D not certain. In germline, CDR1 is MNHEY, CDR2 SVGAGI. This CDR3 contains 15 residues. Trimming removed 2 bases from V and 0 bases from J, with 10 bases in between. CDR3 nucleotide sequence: TGTGCCAGCAGTTACGGGCCGGGAATGAACACTGAAGCTTTCTTT. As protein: CASSYGPGMNTEAFF.

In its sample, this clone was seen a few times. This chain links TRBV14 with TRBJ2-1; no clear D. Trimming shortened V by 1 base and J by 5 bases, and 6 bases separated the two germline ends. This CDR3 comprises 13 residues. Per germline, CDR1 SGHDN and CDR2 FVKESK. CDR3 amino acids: CASSQGYDNEQFF. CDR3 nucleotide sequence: TGTGCCAGCAGCCAAGGATACGACAATGAGCAGTTCTTC.

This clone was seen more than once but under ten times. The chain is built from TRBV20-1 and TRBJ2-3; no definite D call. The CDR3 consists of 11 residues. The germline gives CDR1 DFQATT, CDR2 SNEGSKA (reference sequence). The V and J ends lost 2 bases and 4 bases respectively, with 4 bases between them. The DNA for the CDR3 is TGCAGTGCTAGAACGGCAGATACGCAGTATTTT. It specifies CSARTADTQYF.

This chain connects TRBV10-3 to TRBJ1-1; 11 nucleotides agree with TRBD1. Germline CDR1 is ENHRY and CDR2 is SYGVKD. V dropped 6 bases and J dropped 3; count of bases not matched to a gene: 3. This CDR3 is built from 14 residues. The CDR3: CAIRGTGGDTEAFF. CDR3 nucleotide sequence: TGTGCCATCAGGGGGACAGGGGGGGACACTGAAGCTTTCTTT.

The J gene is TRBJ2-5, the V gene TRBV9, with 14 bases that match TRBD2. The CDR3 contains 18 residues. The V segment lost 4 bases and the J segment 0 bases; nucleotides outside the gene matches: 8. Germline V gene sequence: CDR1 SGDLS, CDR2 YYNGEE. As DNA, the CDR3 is TGTGCCAGCAGCCCCTGGACTAGCGGGGGGCGGTACCAAGAGACCCAGTACTTC. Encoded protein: CASSPWTSGGRYQETQYF.

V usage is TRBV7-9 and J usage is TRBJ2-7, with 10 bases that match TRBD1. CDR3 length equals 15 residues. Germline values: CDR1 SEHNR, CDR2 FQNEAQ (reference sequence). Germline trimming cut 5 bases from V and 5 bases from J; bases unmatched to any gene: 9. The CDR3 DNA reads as TGTGCCAGCAGCCCAAGTTGGGGACAGGGGAACGAGCAGTACTTC. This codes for CASSPSWGQGNEQYF.

The CDR3 DNA reads as TGTGCCAGCAGCCGTACAGGGGGCCGAATAACAGATACGCAGTATTTT. Amino acid sequence: CASSRTGGRITDTQYF. This rearrangement joins TRBV5-6 to TRBJ2-3; TRBD1 matches at 9 bases. CDR1 and CDR2 (germline): SGHDT, YYEEEE. V shed 4 bases and J 3 bases; nucleotides not matched to a gene: 9. This CDR3 is built from 16 residues. Based on the CDR3 plus reference TRBV5-6 and TRBJ2-3, the full variable domain is DAGVTQSPTHLIKTRGQQVTLRCSPKSGHDTVSWYQQALGQGPQFIFQYYEEEERQRGNFPDRFSGHQFPNYSSELNVNALLLGDSALYLCASSRTGGRITDTQYFGPGTRLTVL.

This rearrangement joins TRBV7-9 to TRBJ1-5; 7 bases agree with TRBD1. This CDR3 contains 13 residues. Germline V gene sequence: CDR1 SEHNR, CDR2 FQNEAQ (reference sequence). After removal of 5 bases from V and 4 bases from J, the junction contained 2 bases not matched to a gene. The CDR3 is CASSPGGNQPQHF. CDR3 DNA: TGTGCCAGCAGCCCAGGGGGGAATCAGCCCCAGCATTTT.

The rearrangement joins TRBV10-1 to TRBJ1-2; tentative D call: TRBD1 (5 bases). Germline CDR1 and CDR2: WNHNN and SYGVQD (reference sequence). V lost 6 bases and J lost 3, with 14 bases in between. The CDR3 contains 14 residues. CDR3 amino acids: CASSGANRDYGYTF. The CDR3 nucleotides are TGCGCCAGCAGCGGGGCGAATCGGGACTATGGCTACACCTTC.

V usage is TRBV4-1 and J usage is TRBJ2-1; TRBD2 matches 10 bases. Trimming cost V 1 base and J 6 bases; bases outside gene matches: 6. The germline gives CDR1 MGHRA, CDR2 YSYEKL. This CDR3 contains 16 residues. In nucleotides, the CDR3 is TGCGCCAGCAGCCAAGTCCAGCGGGGGGGCCTCAATGAGCAGTTCTTC. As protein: CASSQVQRGGLNEQFF.

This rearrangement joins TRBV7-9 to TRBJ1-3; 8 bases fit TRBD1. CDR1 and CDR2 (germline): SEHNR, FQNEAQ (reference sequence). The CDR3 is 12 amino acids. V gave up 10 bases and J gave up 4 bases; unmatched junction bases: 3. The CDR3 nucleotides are TGTGCCACCCAGGGGGCCGGAAACACCATATATTTT. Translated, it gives CATQGAGNTIYF.

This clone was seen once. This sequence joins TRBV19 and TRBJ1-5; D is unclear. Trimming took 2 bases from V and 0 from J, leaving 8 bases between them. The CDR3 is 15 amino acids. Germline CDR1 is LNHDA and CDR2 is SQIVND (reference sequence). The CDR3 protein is CASSIMDISNQPQHF. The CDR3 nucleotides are TGTGCCAGTAGTATAATGGATATTAGCAATCAGCCCCAGCATTTT.

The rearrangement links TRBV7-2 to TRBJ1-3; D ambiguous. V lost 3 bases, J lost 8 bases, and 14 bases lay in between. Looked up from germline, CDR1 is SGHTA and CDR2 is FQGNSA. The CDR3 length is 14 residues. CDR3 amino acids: CASSFGRDGHTIYF. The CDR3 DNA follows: TGTGCCAGCAGCTTTGGACGAGACGGGCACACCATATATTTT.

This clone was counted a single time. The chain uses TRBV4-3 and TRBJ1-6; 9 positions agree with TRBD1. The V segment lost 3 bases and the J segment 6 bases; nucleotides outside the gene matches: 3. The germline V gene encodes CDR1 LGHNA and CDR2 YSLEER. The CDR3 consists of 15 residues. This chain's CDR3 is CASSHQDRGNSPLHF. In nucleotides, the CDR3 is TGCGCCAGCAGCCATCAGGACAGGGGTAATTCACCCCTCCACTTT.

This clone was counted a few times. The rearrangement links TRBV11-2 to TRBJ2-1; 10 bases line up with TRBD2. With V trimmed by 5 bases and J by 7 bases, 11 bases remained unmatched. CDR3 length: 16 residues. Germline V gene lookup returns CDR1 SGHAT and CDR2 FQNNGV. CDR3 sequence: CASSPRTSGMANEQFF. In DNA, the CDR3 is TGTGCCAGCAGCCCCAGGACTAGCGGTATGGCGAATGAGCAGTTCTTC. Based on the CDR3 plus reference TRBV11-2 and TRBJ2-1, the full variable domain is EAGVAQSPRYKIIEKRQSVAFWCNPISGHATLYWYQQILGQGPKLLIQFQNNGVVDDSQLPKDRFSAERLKGVDSTLKIQPAKLEDSAVYLCASSPRTSGMANEQFFGPGTRLTVL.

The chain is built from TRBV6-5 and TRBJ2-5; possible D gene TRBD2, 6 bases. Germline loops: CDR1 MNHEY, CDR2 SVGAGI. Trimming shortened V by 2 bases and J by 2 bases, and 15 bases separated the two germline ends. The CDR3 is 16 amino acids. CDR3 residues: CASSYGWAGRQETQYF. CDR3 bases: TGTGCCAGCAGTTACGGATGGGCGGGGCGACAAGAGACCCAGTACTTC.

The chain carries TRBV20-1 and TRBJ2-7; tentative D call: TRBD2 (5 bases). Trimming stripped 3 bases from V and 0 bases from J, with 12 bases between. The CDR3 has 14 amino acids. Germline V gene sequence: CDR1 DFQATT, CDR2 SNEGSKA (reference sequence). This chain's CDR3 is CSASGLGSSYEQYF. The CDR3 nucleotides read TGCAGTGCTAGTGGCCTGGGGAGCTCCTACGAGCAGTACTTC.

The CDR3 sequence is CASRDVMNTEAFF. As DNA, the CDR3 is TGCGCCAGCAGAGACGTGATGAACACTGAAGCTTTCTTT. J is TRBJ1-1 and V is TRBV5-1; D is ambiguous. In germline, CDR1 is SGHRS, CDR2 YFSETQ. With 5 bases removed from V and 0 bases from J, the gap between germline ends came to 8 bases. This CDR3 spans 13 amino acids.

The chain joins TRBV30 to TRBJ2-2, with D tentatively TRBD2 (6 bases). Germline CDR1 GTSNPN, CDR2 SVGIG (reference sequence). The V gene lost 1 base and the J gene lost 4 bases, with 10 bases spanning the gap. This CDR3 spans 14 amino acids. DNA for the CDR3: TGTGCCTGGAGTGCGGGACTGACCACCGGGGAGCTGTTTTTT. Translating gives CAWSAGLTTGELFF.

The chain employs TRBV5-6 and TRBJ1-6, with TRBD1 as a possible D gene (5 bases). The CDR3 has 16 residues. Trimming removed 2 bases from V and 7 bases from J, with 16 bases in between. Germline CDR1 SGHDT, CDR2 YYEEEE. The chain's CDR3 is CASSFWGTFRNSPLHF. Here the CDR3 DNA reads TGTGCCAGCAGCTTCTGGGGGACCTTCCGGAATTCACCCCTCCACTTT.

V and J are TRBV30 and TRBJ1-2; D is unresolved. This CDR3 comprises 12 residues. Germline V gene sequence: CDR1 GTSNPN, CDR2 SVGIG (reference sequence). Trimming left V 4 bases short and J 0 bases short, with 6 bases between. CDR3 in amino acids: CAWIRSNYGYTF. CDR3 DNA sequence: TGTGCCTGGATACGGTCTAACTATGGCTACACCTTC.

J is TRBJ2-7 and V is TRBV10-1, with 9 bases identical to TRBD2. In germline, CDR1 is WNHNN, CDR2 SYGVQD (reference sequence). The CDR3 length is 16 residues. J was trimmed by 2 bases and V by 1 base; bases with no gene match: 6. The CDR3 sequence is CASSEWPSGVTYEQYF. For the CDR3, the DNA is TGCGCCAGCAGTGAGTGGCCTAGCGGGGTTACCTACGAGCAGTACTTC.

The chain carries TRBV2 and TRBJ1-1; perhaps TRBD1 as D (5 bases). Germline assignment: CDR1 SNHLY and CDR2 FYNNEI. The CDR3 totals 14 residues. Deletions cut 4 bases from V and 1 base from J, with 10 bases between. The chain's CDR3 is CASSVDGQNTEAFF. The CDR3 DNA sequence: TGTGCCAGCAGTGTGGACGGACAGAACACTGAAGCTTTCTTT.

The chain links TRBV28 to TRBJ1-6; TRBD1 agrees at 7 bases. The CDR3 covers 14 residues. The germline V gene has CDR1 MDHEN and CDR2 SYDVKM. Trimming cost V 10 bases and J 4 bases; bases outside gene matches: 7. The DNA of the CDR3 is TGTGCCACACGACAGGGAAGGTATAATTCACCCCTCCACTTT. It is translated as CATRQGRYNSPLHF.

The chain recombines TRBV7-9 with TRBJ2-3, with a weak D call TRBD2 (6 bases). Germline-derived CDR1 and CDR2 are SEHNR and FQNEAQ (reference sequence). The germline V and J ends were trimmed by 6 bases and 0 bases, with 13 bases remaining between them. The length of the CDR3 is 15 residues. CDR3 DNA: TGTGCCAGCAGTCGTAGCGGTCCCAGCACAGATACGCAGTATTTT. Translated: CASSRSGPSTDTQYF.

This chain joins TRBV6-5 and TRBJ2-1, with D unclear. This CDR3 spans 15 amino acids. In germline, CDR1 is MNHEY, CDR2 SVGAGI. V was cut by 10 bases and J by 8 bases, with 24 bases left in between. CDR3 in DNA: TGTGCCACCTCGTATGAAACACCGACCCTACATGAGCAGTTCTTC. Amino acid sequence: CATSYETPTLHEQFF.

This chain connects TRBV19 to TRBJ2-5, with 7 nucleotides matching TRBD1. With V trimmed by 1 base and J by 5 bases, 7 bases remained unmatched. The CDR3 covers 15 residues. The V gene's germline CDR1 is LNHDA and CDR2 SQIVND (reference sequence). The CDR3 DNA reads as TGTGCCAGTAGTATAGCCCTGGGCAGGGGGGAGACCCAGTACTTC. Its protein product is CASSIALGRGETQYF. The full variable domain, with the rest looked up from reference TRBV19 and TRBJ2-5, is DGGITQSPKYLFRKEGQNVTLSCEQNLNHDAMYWYRQDPGQGLRLIYYSQIVNDFQKGDIAEGYSVSREKKESFPLTVTSAQKNPTAFYLCASSIALGRGETQYFGPGTRLLVL.